This T cell receptor beta chain originates from a study of blood T cell repertoires in COVID-19. Study overall: The United States, Italy and Spain supplied acute and convalescent COVID-19 samples. T cells, B-cell-depleted T cells, or PBMCs provided the cDNA or gDNA that served as material.

As originally analysed: Counts of nucleated cells, estimated from reference gene primer amplification, were obtained. The method was immunoSEQ multiplex PCR; TCRdb's version includes in-frame clones alone and lacks a portion of them. D and trimming were read from the DNA, whereas the V and J calls and clone size are those reported in that table. The sample contains about 210,000 clones, 88% of which appear only once. This clone has just one count. V lost 9 bases to trimming and J lost 0 bases, with 16 bases between them. Germline assignment: CDR1 SGHNT and CDR2 YYREEE (reference sequence). The CDR3 consists of 15 residues.

This chain links TRBV5-4 with TRBJ2-1; D might be TRBD1 (5 bases). This TCR derives from a man in his 70s with acute or convalescent COVID-19. Sequencing used peripheral blood. The CDR3 region has the DNA TGTGCCACCAGGGCGGCCGCGAGCTCCTACAATGAGCAGTTCTTC. Its protein is CATRAAASSYNEQFF.